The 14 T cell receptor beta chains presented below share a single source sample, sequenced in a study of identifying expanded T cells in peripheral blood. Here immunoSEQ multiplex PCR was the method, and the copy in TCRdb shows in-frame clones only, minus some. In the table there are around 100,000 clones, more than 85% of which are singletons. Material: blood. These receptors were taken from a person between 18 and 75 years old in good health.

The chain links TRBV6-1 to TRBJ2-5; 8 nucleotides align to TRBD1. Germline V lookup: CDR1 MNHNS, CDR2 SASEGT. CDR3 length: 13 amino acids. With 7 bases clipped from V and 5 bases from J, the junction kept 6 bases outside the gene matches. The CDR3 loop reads CASNRGVAETQYF. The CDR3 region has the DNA TGTGCCAGCAACAGGGGGGTAGCGGAGACCCAGTACTTC.

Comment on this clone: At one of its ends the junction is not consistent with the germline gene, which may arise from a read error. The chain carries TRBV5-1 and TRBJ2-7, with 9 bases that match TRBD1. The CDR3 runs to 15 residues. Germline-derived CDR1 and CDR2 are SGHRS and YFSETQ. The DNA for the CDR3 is TGCGCCAGCAGGTTGGACAGGGGAGGGTACAACGAGCAGTACTTC. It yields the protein CASRLDRGGYNEQYF.

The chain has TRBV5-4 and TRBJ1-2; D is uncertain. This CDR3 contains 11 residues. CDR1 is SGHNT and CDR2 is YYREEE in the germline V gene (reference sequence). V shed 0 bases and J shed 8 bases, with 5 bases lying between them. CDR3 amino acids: CASSLDGGYTF. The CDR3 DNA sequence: TGTGCCAGCAGCTTGGACGGGGGCTACACCTTC.

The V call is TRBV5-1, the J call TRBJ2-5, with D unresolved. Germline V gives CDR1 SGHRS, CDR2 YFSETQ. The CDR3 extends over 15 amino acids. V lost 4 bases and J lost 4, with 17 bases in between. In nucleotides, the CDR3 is TGCGCCAGCAGCCCTGACCGAGTGACAAGAGAGACCCAGTACTTC. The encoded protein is CASSPDRVTRETQYF.

CDR3 in DNA: TGTGCCAGCAGCCGGACTATTGAAGAGACCCAGTACTTC. Translated, it gives CASSRTIEETQYF. V and J are TRBV7-9 and TRBJ2-5, with D possibly matching TRBD2 (6 bases). This CDR3 is 13 amino acids long. Germline CDR1 SEHNR, CDR2 FQNEAQ (reference sequence). V gave up 5 bases and J gave up 3 bases, with 10 bases separating them.

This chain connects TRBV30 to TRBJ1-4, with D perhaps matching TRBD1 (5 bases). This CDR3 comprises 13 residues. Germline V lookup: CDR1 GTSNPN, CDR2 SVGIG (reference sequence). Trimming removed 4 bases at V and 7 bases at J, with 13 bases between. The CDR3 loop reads CAWNRGRGEKLFF. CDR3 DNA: TGTGCCTGGAACCGAGGGAGGGGTGAAAAACTGTTTTTT.

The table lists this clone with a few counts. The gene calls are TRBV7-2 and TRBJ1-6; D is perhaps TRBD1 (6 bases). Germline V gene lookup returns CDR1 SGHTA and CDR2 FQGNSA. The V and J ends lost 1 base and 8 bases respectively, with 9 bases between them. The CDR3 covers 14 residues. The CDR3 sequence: CASSLEGGYSPLHF. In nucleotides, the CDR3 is TGTGCCAGCAGCTTAGAAGGGGGGTATTCACCCCTCCACTTT.

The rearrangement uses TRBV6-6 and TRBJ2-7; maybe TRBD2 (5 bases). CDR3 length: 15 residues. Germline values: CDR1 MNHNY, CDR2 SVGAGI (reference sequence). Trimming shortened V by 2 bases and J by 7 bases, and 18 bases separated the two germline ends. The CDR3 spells CASSYPLDGKREQYF. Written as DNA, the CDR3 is TGTGCCAGCAGTTACCCGTTGGACGGGAAAAGAGAGCAGTACTTC.

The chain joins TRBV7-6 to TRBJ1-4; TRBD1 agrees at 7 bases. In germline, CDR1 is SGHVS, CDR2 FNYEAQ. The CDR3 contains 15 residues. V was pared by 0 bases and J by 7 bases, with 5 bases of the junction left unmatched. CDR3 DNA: TGTGCCAGCAGCTTAGCGGGGACAGCCGGTGAAAAACTGTTTTTT. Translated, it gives CASSLAGTAGEKLFF.

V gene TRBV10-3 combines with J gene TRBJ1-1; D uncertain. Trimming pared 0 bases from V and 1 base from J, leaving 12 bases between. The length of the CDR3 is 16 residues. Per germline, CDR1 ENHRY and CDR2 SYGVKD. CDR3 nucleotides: TGTGCCATCAGTGAGTCGGTCGGCGGGCCGAACACTGAAGCTTTCTTT. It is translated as CAISESVGGPNTEAFF.

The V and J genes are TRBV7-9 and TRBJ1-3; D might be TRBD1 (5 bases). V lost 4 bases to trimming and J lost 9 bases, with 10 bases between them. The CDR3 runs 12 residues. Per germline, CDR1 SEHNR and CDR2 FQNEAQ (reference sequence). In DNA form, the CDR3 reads TGTGCCAGCAGCTCTCGGGGGGGCACCATATATTTT. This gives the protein CASSSRGGTIYF.

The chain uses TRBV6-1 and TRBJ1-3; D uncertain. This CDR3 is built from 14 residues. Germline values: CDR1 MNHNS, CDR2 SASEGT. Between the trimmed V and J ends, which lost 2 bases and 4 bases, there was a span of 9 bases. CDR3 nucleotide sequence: TGTGCCAGCAGTGAAAACCCTGGAGGAAACACCATATATTTT. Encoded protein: CASSENPGGNTIYF.

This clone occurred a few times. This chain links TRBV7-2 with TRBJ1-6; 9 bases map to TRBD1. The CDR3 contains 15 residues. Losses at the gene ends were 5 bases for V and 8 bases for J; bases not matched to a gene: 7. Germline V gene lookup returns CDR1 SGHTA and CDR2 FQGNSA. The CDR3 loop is CASSRTGGWDSPLHF. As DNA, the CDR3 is TGTGCCAGCAGCCGAACAGGGGGCTGGGATTCACCCCTCCACTTT.

This chain's CDR3 is CASSTVGSGSQETQYF. The CDR3 DNA reads as TGTGCCAGCAGTACAGTGGGTAGCGGGAGCCAAGAGACCCAGTACTTC. The genes are TRBV11-2 and TRBJ2-5; 9 bases are shared with TRBD2. The CDR3 consists of 16 residues. J gave up 1 base and V 6 bases, and 9 bases lay outside the gene matches. The germline V gene encodes CDR1 SGHAT and CDR2 FQNNGV.